This TCR beta chain was recorded in a study of blood T cell repertoires in COVID-19. Study in general: Samples of COVID-19 (acute and convalescent) were obtained from the United States, Italy and Spain. Sample material is recorded as cDNA or gDNA derived from T cells, B-cell-depleted T cells, or PBMCs.

Clones were sequenced by immunoSEQ multiplex PCR, and TCRdb holds only the in-frame ones, with some missing. There are about 160,000 clones in the sample; under 85% occur only once, and 2.8% lies in the top ten. This clonotype was obtained from a man between 65 and 85 years old with acute or convalescent COVID-19. Input material: peripheral blood.

CDR3: CASTQGTGNYGYTF. The CDR3 DNA reads TGTGCCAGTACCCAAGGGACAGGGAACTATGGCTACACCTTC. V and J are TRBV19 and TRBJ1-2; 9 positions agree with TRBD1. V dropped 7 bases and J dropped 2; count of bases not matched to a gene: 5. Germline V gene lookup returns CDR1 LNHDA and CDR2 SQIVND (reference sequence). The CDR3 sequence is 14 residues long.